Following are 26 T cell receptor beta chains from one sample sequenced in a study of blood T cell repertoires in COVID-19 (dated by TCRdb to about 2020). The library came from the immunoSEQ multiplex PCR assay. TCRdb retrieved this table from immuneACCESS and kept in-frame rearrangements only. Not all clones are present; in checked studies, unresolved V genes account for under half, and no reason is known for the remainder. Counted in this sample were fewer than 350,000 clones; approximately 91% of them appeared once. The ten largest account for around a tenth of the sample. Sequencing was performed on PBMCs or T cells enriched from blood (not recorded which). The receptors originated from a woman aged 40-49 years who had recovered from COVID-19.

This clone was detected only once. CDR3 protein: CASSFRGYEQYF. Written as DNA, the CDR3 is TGTGCCAGCAGTTTTAGAGGTTACGAGCAGTACTTC. The rearrangement joins TRBV27 to TRBJ2-7; D not certain. V was pared by 3 bases and J by 4 bases, with 7 bases between. The V gene's germline CDR1 is MNHEY and CDR2 SMNVEV (reference sequence). The CDR3 runs to 12 residues.

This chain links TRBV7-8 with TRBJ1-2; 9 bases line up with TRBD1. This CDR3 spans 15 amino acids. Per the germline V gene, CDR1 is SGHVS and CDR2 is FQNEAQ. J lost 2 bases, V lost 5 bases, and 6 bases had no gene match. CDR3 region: CASSTDRGKNYGYTF. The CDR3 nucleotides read TGTGCCAGCAGCACGGACAGGGGAAAAAACTATGGCTACACCTTC.

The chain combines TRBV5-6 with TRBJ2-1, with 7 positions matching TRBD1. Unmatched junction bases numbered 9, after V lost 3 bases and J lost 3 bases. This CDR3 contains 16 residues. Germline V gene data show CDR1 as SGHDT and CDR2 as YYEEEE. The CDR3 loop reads CASSSRQGPIYNEQFF. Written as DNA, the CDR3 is TGTGCCAGCAGCTCTCGACAGGGACCAATCTACAATGAGCAGTTCTTC.

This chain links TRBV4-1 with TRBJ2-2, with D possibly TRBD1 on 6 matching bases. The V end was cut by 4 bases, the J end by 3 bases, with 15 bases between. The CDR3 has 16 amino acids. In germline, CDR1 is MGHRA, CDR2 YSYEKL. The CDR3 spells CASSPTGVGDTGELFF. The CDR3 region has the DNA TGCGCCAGCAGCCCGACAGGTGTAGGCGACACCGGGGAGCTGTTTTTT.

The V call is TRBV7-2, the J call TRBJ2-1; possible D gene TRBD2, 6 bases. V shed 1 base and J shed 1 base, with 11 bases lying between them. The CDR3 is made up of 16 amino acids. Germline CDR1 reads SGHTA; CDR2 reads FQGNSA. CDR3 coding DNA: TGTGCCAGCAGCTTAGACATCGGGAGTTCCTACAATGAGCAGTTCTTC. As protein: CASSLDIGSSYNEQFF. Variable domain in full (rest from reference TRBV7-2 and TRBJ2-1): GAGVSQSPSNKVTEKGKDVELRCDPISGHTALYWYRQSLGQGLEFLIYFQGNSAPDKSGLPSDRFSAERTGGSVSTLTIQRTQQEDSAVYLCASSLDIGSSYNEQFFGPGTRLTVL.

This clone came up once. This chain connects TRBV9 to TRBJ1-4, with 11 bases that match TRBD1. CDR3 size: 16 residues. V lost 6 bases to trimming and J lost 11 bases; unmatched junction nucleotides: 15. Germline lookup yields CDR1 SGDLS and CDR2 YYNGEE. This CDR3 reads CASTPGTGGDRGKLFF. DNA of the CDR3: TGTGCCAGCACCCCGGGGACAGGGGGTGATCGCGGGAAACTGTTTTTT.

The CDR3, as DNA: TGCGCCAGCAGCCAGAGAGGGCCGGGCGGGAGGGTGAATGAGCAGTTCTTC. Its translation is CASSQRGPGGRVNEQFF. The chain uses TRBV4-3 and TRBJ2-1, with TRBD2 matching 9 bases. The germline CDR1 and CDR2 sequences are LGHNA and YSLEER. V lost 3 bases, J lost 7 bases, and 13 bases stayed unmatched. The length of the CDR3 is 17 residues.

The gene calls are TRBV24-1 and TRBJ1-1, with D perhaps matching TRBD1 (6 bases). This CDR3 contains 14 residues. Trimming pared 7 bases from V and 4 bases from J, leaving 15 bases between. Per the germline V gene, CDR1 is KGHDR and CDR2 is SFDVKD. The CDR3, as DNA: TGTGCCACCAGAAACAGGGCAAGATCCACTGAAGCTTTCTTT. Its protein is CATRNRARSTEAFF.

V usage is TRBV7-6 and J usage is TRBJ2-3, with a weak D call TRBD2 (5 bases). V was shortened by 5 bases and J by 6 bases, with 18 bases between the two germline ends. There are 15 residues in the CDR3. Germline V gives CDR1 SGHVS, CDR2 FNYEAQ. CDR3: CASSQTNLWEDTQYF. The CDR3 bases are TGTGCCAGCAGCCAAACCAACCTCTGGGAGGATACGCAGTATTTT.

The CDR3 DNA reads as TGTGCCAGCAGTTCGGGGGCAGATACGCAGTATTTT. Its protein is CASSSGADTQYF. The rearrangement links TRBV6-5 to TRBJ2-3; D might be TRBD2 (6 bases). V shed 4 bases and J shed 4 bases, with 6 bases lying between them. Germline-derived CDR1 and CDR2 are MNHEY and SVGAGI. The length of the CDR3 is 12 residues.

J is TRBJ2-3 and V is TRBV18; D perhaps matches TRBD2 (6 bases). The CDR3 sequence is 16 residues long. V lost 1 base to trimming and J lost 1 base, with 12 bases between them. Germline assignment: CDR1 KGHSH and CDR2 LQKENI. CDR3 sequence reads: CASSPLTGVGTDTQYF. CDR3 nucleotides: TGTGCCAGCTCACCACTAACGGGAGTTGGCACAGATACGCAGTATTTT.

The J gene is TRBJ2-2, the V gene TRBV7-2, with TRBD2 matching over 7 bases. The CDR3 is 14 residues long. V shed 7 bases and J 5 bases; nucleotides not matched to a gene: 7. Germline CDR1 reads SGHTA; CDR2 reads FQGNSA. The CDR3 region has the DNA TGTGCCAGCACTGCGGGAGTTCGGACCGGGGAGCTGTTTTTT. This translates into CASTAGVRTGELFF. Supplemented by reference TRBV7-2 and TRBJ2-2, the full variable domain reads GAGVSQSPSNKVTEKGKDVELRCDPISGHTALYWYRQSLGQGLEFLIYFQGNSAPDKSGLPSDRFSAERTGGSVSTLTIQRTQQEDSAVYLCASTAGVRTGELFFGEGSRLTVL.

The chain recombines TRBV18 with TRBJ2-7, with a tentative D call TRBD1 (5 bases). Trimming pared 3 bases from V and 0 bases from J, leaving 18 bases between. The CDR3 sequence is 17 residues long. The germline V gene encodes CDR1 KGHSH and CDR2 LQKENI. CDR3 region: CASSPGRVGTSSYEQYF. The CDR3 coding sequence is TGTGCCAGCTCACCCGGCAGGGTGGGAACAAGCTCCTACGAGCAGTACTTC.

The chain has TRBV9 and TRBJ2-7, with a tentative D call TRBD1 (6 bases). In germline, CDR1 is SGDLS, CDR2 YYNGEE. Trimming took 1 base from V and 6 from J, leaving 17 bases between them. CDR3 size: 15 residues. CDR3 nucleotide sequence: TGTGCCAGCAGCGTAACCGACAGTACAGGGTCCGAGCAGTACTTC. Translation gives CASSVTDSTGSEQYF.

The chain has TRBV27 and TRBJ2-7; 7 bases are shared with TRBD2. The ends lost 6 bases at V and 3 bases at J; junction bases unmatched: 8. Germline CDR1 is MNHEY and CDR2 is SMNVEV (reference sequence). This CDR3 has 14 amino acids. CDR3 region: CASSPSGLFYEQYF. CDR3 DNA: TGTGCCAGCAGCCCTTCGGGACTATTCTACGAGCAGTACTTC.

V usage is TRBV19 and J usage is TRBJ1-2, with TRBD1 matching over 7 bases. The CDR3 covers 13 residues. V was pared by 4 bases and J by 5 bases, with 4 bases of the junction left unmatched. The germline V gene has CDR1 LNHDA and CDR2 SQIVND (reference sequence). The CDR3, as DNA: TGTGCCAGTAGTACGGGACAGCTTTATGGCTACACCTTC. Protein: CASSTGQLYGYTF.

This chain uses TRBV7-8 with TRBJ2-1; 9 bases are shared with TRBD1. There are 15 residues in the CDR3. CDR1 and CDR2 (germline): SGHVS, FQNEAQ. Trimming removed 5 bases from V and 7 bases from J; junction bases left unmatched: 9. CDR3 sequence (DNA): TGTGCCAGCAGCCCCGGGACAGGGACTGGAAATGAGCAGTTCTTC. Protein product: CASSPGTGTGNEQFF.

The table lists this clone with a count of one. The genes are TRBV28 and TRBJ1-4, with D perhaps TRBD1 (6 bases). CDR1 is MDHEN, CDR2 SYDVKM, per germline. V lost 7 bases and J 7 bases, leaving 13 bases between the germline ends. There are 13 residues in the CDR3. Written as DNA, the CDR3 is TGTGCCAGCAAGCAGGGGCACAGTGAAAAACTGTTTTTT. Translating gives CASKQGHSEKLFF.

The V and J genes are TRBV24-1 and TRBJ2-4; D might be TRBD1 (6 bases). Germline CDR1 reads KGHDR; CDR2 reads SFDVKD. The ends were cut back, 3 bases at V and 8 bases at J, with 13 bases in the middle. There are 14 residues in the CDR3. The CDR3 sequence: CATSDPRTADIQYF. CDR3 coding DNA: TGTGCCACCAGTGATCCGAGGACAGCGGACATTCAGTACTTC.

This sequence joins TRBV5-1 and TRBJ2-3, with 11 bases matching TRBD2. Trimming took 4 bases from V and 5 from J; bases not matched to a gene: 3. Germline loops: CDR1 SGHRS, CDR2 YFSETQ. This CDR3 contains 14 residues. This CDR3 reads CASSPGLAVDTQYF. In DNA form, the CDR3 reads TGCGCCAGCAGCCCGGGACTAGCGGTAGATACGCAGTATTTT.

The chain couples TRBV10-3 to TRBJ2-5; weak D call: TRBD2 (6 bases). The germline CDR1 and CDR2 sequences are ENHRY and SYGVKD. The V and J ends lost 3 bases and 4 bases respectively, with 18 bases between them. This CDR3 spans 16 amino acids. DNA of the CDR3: TGTGCCATCAGTGAACCGGGACTCCTAACGGGAGAGACCCAGTACTTC. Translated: CAISEPGLLTGETQYF.

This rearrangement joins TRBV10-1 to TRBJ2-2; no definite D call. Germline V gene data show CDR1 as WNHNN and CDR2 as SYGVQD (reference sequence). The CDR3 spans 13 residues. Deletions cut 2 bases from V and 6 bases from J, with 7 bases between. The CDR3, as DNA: TGCGCCAGCAGTGAGGATCCGGCCGGGGAGCTGTTTTTT. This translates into CASSEDPAGELFF.

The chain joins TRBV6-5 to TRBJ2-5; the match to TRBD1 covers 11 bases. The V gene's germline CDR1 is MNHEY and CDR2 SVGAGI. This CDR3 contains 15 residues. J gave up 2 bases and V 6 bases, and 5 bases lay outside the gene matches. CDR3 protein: CASRWGQGVQETQYF. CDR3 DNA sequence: TGTGCCAGCAGGTGGGGACAGGGGGTTCAAGAGACCCAGTACTTC.

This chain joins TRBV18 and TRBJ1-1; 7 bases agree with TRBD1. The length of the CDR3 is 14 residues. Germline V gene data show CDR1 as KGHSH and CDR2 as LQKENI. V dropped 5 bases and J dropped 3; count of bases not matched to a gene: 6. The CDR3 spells CASSAGGMDTEAFF. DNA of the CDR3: TGTGCCAGCTCAGCAGGGGGTATGGACACTGAAGCTTTCTTT.

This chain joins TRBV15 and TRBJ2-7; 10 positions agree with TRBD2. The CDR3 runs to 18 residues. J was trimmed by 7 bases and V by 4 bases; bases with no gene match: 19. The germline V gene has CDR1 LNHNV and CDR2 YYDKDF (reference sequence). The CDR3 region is CATSTRTGTSDRTGEQYF. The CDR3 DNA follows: TGTGCCACCAGCACCCGTACCGGGACTAGCGACAGGACGGGAGAGCAGTACTTC.

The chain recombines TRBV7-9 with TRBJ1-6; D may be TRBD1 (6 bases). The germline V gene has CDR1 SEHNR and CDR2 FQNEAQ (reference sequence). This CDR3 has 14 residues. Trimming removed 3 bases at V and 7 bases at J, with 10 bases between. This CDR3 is CASSFWTENSPLHF. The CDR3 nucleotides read TGTGCCAGCAGCTTTTGGACAGAAAATTCACCCCTCCACTTT. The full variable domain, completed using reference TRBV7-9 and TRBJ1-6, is DTGVSQNPRHKITKRGQNVTFRCDPISEHNRLYWYRQTLGQGPEFLTYFQNEAQLEKSRLLSDRFSAERPKGSFSTLEIQRTEQGDSAMYLCASSFWTENSPLHFGNGTRLTVT.